This TCR beta chain was captured in a study of T cells in Graves' hyperthyroidism and ophthalmopathy. Study in general: At the time of initial diagnosis and before any treatment, peripheral blood was collected.

This clonotype was counted many times. Its target is not known. Germline V CDR1 and CDR2: MNHEY, SMNVEV (reference sequence). This CDR3 is 15 amino acids long. The V end lost 0 bases, the J end lost 4 bases, and 12 bases lay between the germline ends. General observations from the study: The model forecast ophthalmopathy, anticipating it by a median approximately 7 months before onset.

Template material for amplifying TCR beta CDR3 regions consisted of RNA transcripts. Primed by the HTBI set, a first-round RT-PCR was run on the TCR CDR3. TCRdb re-called the multiplex PCR reads with MiXCR, one entry per CDR3 protein. The sample records 530,000 or so distinct CDR3 sequences, 15% to 20% being singletons. The V gene is TRBV27, the J gene TRBJ1-1, with D perhaps TRBD1 (5 bases). Sequenced sample: blood. The clonotype was recovered from a woman aged 18-30 years with Graves' ophthalmopathy. CDR3 residues: CASSLSMGGGTEAFF. The CDR3 DNA follows: TGTGCCAGCAGTTTATCGATGGGGGGAGGCACTGAAGCTTTCTTT.